The 5 T cell receptor beta chains reported below all come from one sample, sequenced in a study of OX40 agonist ivuxolimab in advanced cancers. Data came from immunoSEQ multiplex PCR; TCRdb stores just in-frame clones and leaves some out. This table has more than 85,000 clones, roughly nine tenths appearing once. The sequences come from CD4+ or CD8+ T cells sorted from blood, collected in a trial of the OX40 agonist ivuxolimab. The receptors derive from an adult with an advanced solid tumor such as melanoma, head and neck, liver or kidney cancer.

This clone was seen once. This chain joins TRBV4-2 and TRBJ1-2, with 7 bases fitting TRBD1. CDR3 length: 13 amino acids. V dropped 7 bases and J dropped 6; count of bases not matched to a gene: 8. Germline CDR1 is LGHNA and CDR2 is YNFKEQ. The CDR3 DNA is TGTGCCAGCACCGTCCAGACAGGGCATGGCTACACCTTC. This encodes CASTVQTGHGYTF.

V is TRBV5-4 and J is TRBJ2-4; 11 nucleotides match TRBD2. The J segment lost 4 bases and the V segment lost 4 bases, leaving 10 bases of the junction unmatched. CDR1 and CDR2 from the germline V gene are SGHNT and YYREEE (reference sequence). The CDR3 is 17 amino acids. This chain's CDR3 is CASSQALRTSGKNIQYF. The CDR3 bases are TGTGCCAGCAGCCAAGCTTTAAGGACTAGCGGGAAAAACATTCAGTACTTC.

The chain joins TRBV9 to TRBJ2-3, with TRBD2 matching over 10 bases. The CDR3 has 16 residues. V dropped 2 bases and J dropped 3; count of bases not matched to a gene: 6. Germline values: CDR1 SGDLS, CDR2 YYNGEE. This CDR3 reads CASSVGLAVKTDTQYF. The CDR3 DNA reads as TGTGCCAGCAGCGTTGGACTAGCGGTAAAGACAGATACGCAGTATTTT.

The chain links TRBV6-5 to TRBJ1-4, with 7 positions matching TRBD1. J lost 7 bases, V lost 0 bases, and 5 bases had no gene match. From germline, CDR1 is MNHEY and CDR2 SVGAGI. The CDR3 sequence is 15 residues long. The CDR3 protein is CASSYSAGGGEKLFF. CDR3 nucleotides: TGTGCCAGCAGTTACTCGGCAGGGGGGGGTGAAAAACTGTTTTTT.

The gene calls are TRBV7-9 and TRBJ1-2, with unresolved D. Trimming took 2 bases from V and 6 from J, leaving 22 bases between them. The CDR3 has 17 residues. CDR1 is SEHNR, CDR2 FQNEAQ, per germline (reference sequence). The CDR3 is CASSLRETMYSYNGYTF. CDR3 coding DNA: TGTGCCAGCAGCTTAAGGGAGACGATGTACTCCTATAATGGCTACACCTTC.